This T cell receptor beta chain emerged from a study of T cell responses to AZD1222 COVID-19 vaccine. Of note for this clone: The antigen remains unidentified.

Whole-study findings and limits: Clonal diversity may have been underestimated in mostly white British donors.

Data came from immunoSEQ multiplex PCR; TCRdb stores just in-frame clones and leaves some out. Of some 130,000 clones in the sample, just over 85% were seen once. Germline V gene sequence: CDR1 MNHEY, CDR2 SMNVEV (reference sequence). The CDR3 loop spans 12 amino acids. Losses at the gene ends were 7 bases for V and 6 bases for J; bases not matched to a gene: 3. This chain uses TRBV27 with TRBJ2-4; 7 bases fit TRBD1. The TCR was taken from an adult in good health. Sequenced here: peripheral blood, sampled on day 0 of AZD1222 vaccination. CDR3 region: CASKGAGNIQYF. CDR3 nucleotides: TGTGCCAGCAAGGGGGCGGGAAACATTCAGTACTTC.